This T cell receptor (beta chain) is drawn from a study of blood T cell dynamics during melanoma immunotherapy. Study-level background: Standard first-line treatment here was pembrolizumab or nivolumab plus ipilimumab in metastatic melanoma. Whole-study results and caveats: It remained unknown if the driving T cell clones were melanoma-specific.

Measured with immunoSEQ multiplex PCR; TCRdb has only the in-frame clones, and not every one. The sample lists 8,500 to 11,000 clones; around nine tenths were seen once. Remarks on this clone: The antigen is unknown.

Described time point: week 3, after first cycle of checkpoint inhibitor. At 12 weeks after first infusion, RECIST 1.1 defined response for most patients. This CDR3 contains 11 residues. The V end was cut by 1 base, the J end by 11 bases, with 8 bases between. Germline CDR1 SGHAT, CDR2 FQNNGV. The gene calls are TRBV11-2 and TRBJ1-2; no reliable D call. Here the sequenced sample was blood, taken from a patient treated with checkpoint blockade. The receptor was derived from a human donor with melanoma. The CDR3 protein is CASSLVGGYTF. The CDR3 DNA follows: TGTGCCAGCAGCTTAGTCGGCGGGTACACCTTC. The full variable domain, its missing parts supplied by reference TRBV11-2 and TRBJ1-2, is EAGVAQSPRYKIIEKRQSVAFWCNPISGHATLYWYQQILGQGPKLLIQFQNNGVVDDSQLPKDRFSAERLKGVDSTLKIQPAKLEDSAVYLCASSLVGGYTFGSGTRLTVV.